There are many counts of the clone carrying this T cell receptor beta chain. CDR1 DFQATT and CDR2 SNEGSKA come from the germline V gene (reference sequence). Unmatched junction bases numbered 12, after V lost 0 bases and J lost 6 bases. This CDR3 is built from 16 residues. This record comes from a study of blood T cells in healthy people across ages. Alongside a J-beta primer mix, a sample-barcoded 5' primer served in a second PCR lasting about 6 to 11 cycles. TCRdb reprocessed the 5' RACE reads via MiXCR and lists one record per CDR3 protein. The sample records 850,000 to 950,000 distinct CDR3 sequences, under 35% being singletons.

The source is a woman at least 80 years old in good health. The chain recombines TRBV20-1 with TRBJ2-3; 7 bases fit TRBD2. The sequenced material came from blood. In nucleotides, the CDR3 is TGCAGTGCTAGAGATCTAAGGTCAGGGCGGGGGGATACGCAGTATTTT. It encodes CSARDLRSGRGDTQYF.